The rows below give T cell receptor beta chains drawn from one sample of a study of identifying expanded T cells in peripheral blood. Using immunoSEQ multiplex PCR, the repertoire was profiled, and TCRdb retains in-frame clones only, with some absent. The data show some 93,000 clones, 85% to 90% seen once. The material sequenced was blood. Receptors originate from a person aged 18-69 years in good health. The CDR3 runs from the conserved cysteine through the conserved F or W. A D gene is named only where the DNA matches it firmly. Clone size is given for some rows only: seen once, a few or many times, or a class if the clone is expanded.

v_call: TRBV6-1
j_call: TRBJ2-7
clone_size: -
d_call: TRBD2
cdr3_nt: TGTGCCAGCAGTGAAGTAGCGGGAGCCTCCTACGAGCAGTACTTC
cdr3_aa: CASSEVAGASYEQYF

v_call: TRBV5-1
j_call: TRBJ1-2
clone_size: few
d_call: -
cdr3_nt: TGCGCCAGCAGTGGGGGCTATGGCTACACCTTC
cdr3_aa: CASSGGYGYTF

v_call: TRBV28
j_call: TRBJ2-7
clone_size: -
d_call: TRBD1
cdr3_nt: TGTGCCAGCGCCGGGACAGGGGGCTACGAGCAGTACTTC
cdr3_aa: CASAGTGGYEQYF

v_call: TRBV19
j_call: TRBJ2-5
clone_size: -
d_call: -
cdr3_nt: TGTGCCAGTAGTTCCGGACGGACTCAAGAGACCCAGTACTTC
cdr3_aa: CASSSGRTQETQYF

v_call: TRBV4-1
j_call: TRBJ1-2
clone_size: -
d_call: -
cdr3_nt: TGCGCCAGCAGCCAAGACGGACGCGCAGGGTTGTTCGGCTACACCTTC
cdr3_aa: CASSQDGRAGLFGYTF

v_call: TRBV7-9
j_call: TRBJ1-2
clone_size: -
d_call: -
cdr3_nt: TGTGCCAGCAGCTCCCCGGACGTAAACTATGGCTACACCTTC
cdr3_aa: CASSSPDVNYGYTF

v_call: TRBV19
j_call: TRBJ2-1
clone_size: -
d_call: TRBD1
cdr3_nt: TGTGCCAGTAGTATAGAGACGGGACAGGGGTCGTACAATGAGCAGTTCTTC
cdr3_aa: CASSIETGQGSYNEQFF

v_call: TRBV6-5
j_call: TRBJ2-7
clone_size: -
d_call: TRBD2
cdr3_nt: TGTGCCAGCAGTTACGGCGGGACTAGCGGCTACGAGCAGTACTTC
cdr3_aa: CASSYGGTSGYEQYF

v_call: TRBV21-1
j_call: TRBJ1-3
clone_size: once
d_call: -
cdr3_nt: TGTGCCAGCAGCGACTTAGGAATCTCTGGAAACACCATATATTTT
cdr3_aa: CASSDLGISGNTIYF

v_call: TRBV18
j_call: TRBJ1-6
clone_size: once
d_call: -
cdr3_nt: TGTGCCAGCTCACCACAATGGGGGCAGGATTCACCCCTCCACTTT
cdr3_aa: CASSPQWGQDSPLHF

v_call: TRBV7-3
j_call: TRBJ2-3
clone_size: -
d_call: TRBD2
cdr3_nt: TGTGCCAGCAGCTCGGGACTAGCGGGGGGACCAGATACGCAGTATTTT
cdr3_aa: CASSSGLAGGPDTQYF

v_call: TRBV5-1
j_call: TRBJ1-1
clone_size: -
d_call: -
cdr3_nt: TGCGCCAGCAGCTTGGAATGGTCAGGGTACACTGAAGCTTTCTTT
cdr3_aa: CASSLEWSGYTEAFF

v_call: TRBV2
j_call: TRBJ1-6
clone_size: -
d_call: TRBD1
cdr3_nt: TGTGCCAGCAGGACAGGGGTGGATAATTCACCCCTCCACTTT
cdr3_aa: CASRTGVDNSPLHF

v_call: TRBV4-3
j_call: TRBJ2-2
clone_size: -
d_call: TRBD2
cdr3_nt: TGCGCCAGCAGCCCATCGCGGGAGGGCCCGAACACCGGGGAGCTGTTTTTT
cdr3_aa: CASSPSREGPNTGELFF

v_call: TRBV27
j_call: TRBJ2-1
clone_size: -
d_call: TRBD1
cdr3_nt: TGTGCCAGCAGTTTAAGGGGGCTGACGTACAATGAGCAGTTCTTC
cdr3_aa: CASSLRGLTYNEQFF

v_call: TRBV21-1
j_call: TRBJ2-7
clone_size: -
d_call: -
cdr3_nt: TGTGCCAGCAGCAAAGCCCTGGCACAGCGTTTCCTCTACGAGCAGTACTTC
cdr3_aa: CASSKALAQRFLYEQYF

v_call: TRBV19
j_call: TRBJ1-5
clone_size: -
d_call: TRBD1
cdr3_nt: TGTGCCAGTAGTTCGCGAGGACAGGTCAAGAATCAGCCCCAGCATTTT
cdr3_aa: CASSSRGQVKNQPQHF

v_call: TRBV5-1
j_call: TRBJ2-4
clone_size: once
d_call: -
cdr3_nt: TGCGCCAGCAGGTTAGCAGGGGAAGGGGTCATTCAGTACTTC
cdr3_aa: CASRLAGEGVIQYF

v_call: TRBV10-3
j_call: TRBJ2-2
clone_size: -
d_call: -
cdr3_nt: TGTGCCATCACCCCGGAGCAGGGCACCGGGGAGCTGTTTTTT
cdr3_aa: CAITPEQGTGELFF

v_call: TRBV28
j_call: TRBJ1-5
clone_size: -
d_call: -
cdr3_nt: TGTGCCAGCAGTTTTTGGGCAGGTCTCGCGGGCAATCAGCCCCAGCATTTT
cdr3_aa: CASSFWAGLAGNQPQHF

v_call: TRBV4-1
j_call: TRBJ2-3
clone_size: -
d_call: -
cdr3_nt: TGCGCCAGCAGCCAAGGGGTTGCAGGTGGGTGGACAGATACGCAGTATTTT
cdr3_aa: CASSQGVAGGWTDTQYF

v_call: TRBV6-4
j_call: TRBJ1-6
clone_size: -
d_call: -
cdr3_nt: TGTGCCAGCAGTGAGAGGGTTAATAATTCACCCCTCCACTTT
cdr3_aa: CASSERVNNSPLHF

v_call: TRBV4-2
j_call: TRBJ2-2
clone_size: -
d_call: -
cdr3_nt: TGTGCCAGCAGTCAAGTGACCACGAGGGCCGCCGGGGAGCTGTTTTTT
cdr3_aa: CASSQVTTRAAGELFF

v_call: TRBV15
j_call: TRBJ2-3
clone_size: -
d_call: -
cdr3_nt: TGTGCCACCAGCAGTACGGATACGCAGTATTTT
cdr3_aa: CATSSTDTQYF

v_call: TRBV15
j_call: TRBJ2-5
clone_size: -
d_call: -
cdr3_nt: TGTGCCACCAGCAGAGACGGGGAGACCCAGTACTTC
cdr3_aa: CATSRDGETQYF

v_call: TRBV10-3
j_call: TRBJ2-3
clone_size: -
d_call: TRBD1
cdr3_nt: TGTGCCATCAGTGGGGCGGACAGGGGAAGCACAGATACGCAGTATTTT
cdr3_aa: CAISGADRGSTDTQYF

v_call: TRBV4-3
j_call: TRBJ2-3
clone_size: -
d_call: -
cdr3_nt: TGCGCCAGCAGCCAAGTTGGTGCAGATACGCAGTATTTT
cdr3_aa: CASSQVGADTQYF

v_call: TRBV5-1
j_call: TRBJ2-3
clone_size: -
d_call: TRBD1
cdr3_nt: TGCGCCAGCAGCTTCGGGACAGGGGGATCAGATACGCAGTATTTT
cdr3_aa: CASSFGTGGSDTQYF

v_call: TRBV5-1
j_call: TRBJ2-5
clone_size: -
d_call: -
cdr3_nt: TGCGCCAGCAGCTTTGGGGGGGCGAGGGAGACCCAGTACTTC
cdr3_aa: CASSFGGARETQYF

v_call: TRBV18
j_call: TRBJ1-5
clone_size: -
d_call: -
cdr3_nt: TGTGCCAGCTCCCCCAAGGTGGGGAATCAGCCCCAGCATTTT
cdr3_aa: CASSPKVGNQPQHF

v_call: TRBV18
j_call: TRBJ2-7
clone_size: -
d_call: -
cdr3_nt: TGTGCCAGCTCACCACCTCGGACTACCTACGAGCAGTACTTC
cdr3_aa: CASSPPRTTYEQYF

v_call: TRBV6-1
j_call: TRBJ1-2
clone_size: -
d_call: TRBD1
cdr3_nt: TGTGCCAGCAGTGAGACAGGGGACTATGGCTACACCTTC
cdr3_aa: CASSETGDYGYTF

v_call: TRBV5-1
j_call: TRBJ2-1
clone_size: -
d_call: TRBD2
cdr3_nt: TGCGCCAGCAGTGTGGTGCGGGGGGGCTCCTACAATGAGCAGTTCTTC
cdr3_aa: CASSVVRGGSYNEQFF

v_call: TRBV2
j_call: TRBJ1-5
clone_size: -
d_call: TRBD1
cdr3_nt: TGTGCCAGCAAGACAGGGGTTTCCTTTCAGCCCCAGCATTTT
cdr3_aa: CASKTGVSFQPQHF

v_call: TRBV27
j_call: TRBJ2-5
clone_size: once
d_call: -
cdr3_nt: TGTGCCAGCAGCCTTATCACCGGAGCAGGCGTACGGGAGACCCAGTACTTC
cdr3_aa: CASSLITGAGVRETQYF

v_call: TRBV7-8
j_call: TRBJ1-1
clone_size: -
d_call: -
cdr3_nt: TGTGCCAGCAGTTTACAGGGATCCACTGAAGCTTTCTTT
cdr3_aa: CASSLQGSTEAFF

v_call: TRBV13
j_call: TRBJ1-2
clone_size: -
d_call: TRBD1
cdr3_nt: TGTGCCAGCAGCTTAGGCCGGGGGACAGGATTCTACACCTTC
cdr3_aa: CASSLGRGTGFYTF

v_call: TRBV5-1
j_call: TRBJ1-4
clone_size: -
d_call: -
cdr3_nt: TGCGCCAGCAGCCCACAGGGAACTAATGAAAAACTGTTTTTT
cdr3_aa: CASSPQGTNEKLFF

v_call: TRBV30
j_call: TRBJ1-1
clone_size: -
d_call: -
cdr3_nt: TGTGCCTGGATGTTAGGGGCTGAAGCTTTCTTT
cdr3_aa: CAWMLGAEAFF

v_call: TRBV13
j_call: TRBJ2-3
clone_size: -
d_call: TRBD2
cdr3_nt: TGTGCCAGCAGCCTATCTAGCGGGGGGATCACAGATACGCAGTATTTT
cdr3_aa: CASSLSSGGITDTQYF

v_call: TRBV2
j_call: TRBJ1-2
clone_size: -
d_call: -
cdr3_nt: TGTGCCATCTTTCGTGGGGGCCGCTACACCTTC
cdr3_aa: CAIFRGGRYTF

v_call: TRBV27
j_call: TRBJ2-7
clone_size: -
d_call: -
cdr3_nt: TGTGCCAGCAGCCCCCTTGTATCCCGGGGGTACGAGCAGTACTTC
cdr3_aa: CASSPLVSRGYEQYF

v_call: TRBV7-2
j_call: TRBJ1-2
clone_size: -
d_call: -
cdr3_nt: TGTGCCAGCAGCGGCCGTTGGGACGGGCGGGGTTCGATCTATGGCTACACCTTC
cdr3_aa: CASSGRWDGRGSIYGYTF

v_call: TRBV7-8
j_call: TRBJ2-7
clone_size: -
d_call: TRBD2
cdr3_nt: TGTGCCAGCAGCTCACGGAGCGGGAGCTCCTACGAGCAGTACTTC
cdr3_aa: CASSSRSGSSYEQYF

v_call: TRBV9
j_call: TRBJ2-7
clone_size: -
d_call: -
cdr3_nt: TGTGCCAGCAGCGTAGGTTTGGGGGCTTCCTACGAGCAGTACTTC
cdr3_aa: CASSVGLGASYEQYF

v_call: TRBV10-1
j_call: TRBJ2-1
clone_size: -
d_call: TRBD2
cdr3_nt: TGCGCCAGCAGTGAGTCGAGGACTAGCGGGAGCAACAATGAGCAGTTCTTC
cdr3_aa: CASSESRTSGSNNEQFF

v_call: TRBV5-4
j_call: TRBJ2-7
clone_size: -
d_call: -
cdr3_nt: TGTGCCAGCAGCCATCAGGGGGACGGGGGCTACGAGCAGTACTTC
cdr3_aa: CASSHQGDGGYEQYF

v_call: TRBV29-1
j_call: TRBJ1-5
clone_size: -
d_call: TRBD1
cdr3_nt: TGCAGCGTCGCCGACAGGGACCAGGGTGCCCAGCATTTT
cdr3_aa: CSVADRDQGAQHF

v_call: TRBV2
j_call: TRBJ2-3
clone_size: -
d_call: -
cdr3_nt: TGTGCCAGCAGTGAAGTGTCACGGAGCACAGATACGCAGTATTTT
cdr3_aa: CASSEVSRSTDTQYF

v_call: TRBV9
j_call: TRBJ2-2
clone_size: -
d_call: -
cdr3_nt: TGTGCCAGCAGCGCGGGTGGGCCTAGGACCGGGGAGCTGTTTTTT
cdr3_aa: CASSAGGPRTGELFF

v_call: TRBV7-6
j_call: TRBJ2-2
clone_size: -
d_call: TRBD2
cdr3_nt: TGTGCCAGCAGCTTAAGGACTAGCGGGGGTATCAACACCGGGGAGCTGTTTTTT
cdr3_aa: CASSLRTSGGINTGELFF

v_call: TRBV5-1
j_call: TRBJ2-5
clone_size: -
d_call: TRBD1
cdr3_nt: TGCGCCAGCAGGTCCTCAGGGGGCATGGCCCAGTACTTC
cdr3_aa: CASRSSGGMAQYF

v_call: TRBV5-5
j_call: TRBJ1-1
clone_size: -
d_call: -
cdr3_nt: TGTGCCAGCAGCTGGAGGGACACATTGAACACTGAAGCTTTCTTT
cdr3_aa: CASSWRDTLNTEAFF

v_call: TRBV7-9
j_call: TRBJ2-1
clone_size: -
d_call: -
cdr3_nt: TGTGCCAGCAGAAGGACCACACATGAGCAGTTCTTC
cdr3_aa: CASRRTTHEQFF